The 18 T cell receptor gamma chains given below trace back to one sample, sequenced in a study of intestinal T cells in coeliac disease. Each case's genomic DNA was extracted from ten approximately 4.9-µm formalin-fixed paraffin-embedded scrolls. Using about 200 ng of biopsy DNA, TRG was amplified with LymphoTrack primers. TCRdb called clones anew from the multiplex PCR reads with CATT. The table lists 810 or so gamma-chain clones, about 40% of them singletons. Sequencing was carried out using a duodenal biopsy. The receptors were sampled from a human donor with celiac disease.

V and J are TRGV2 and TRGJP2. V lost 0 bases and J lost 10; bases outside the gene matches: 5. The V gene's germline CDR1 is EGSNGY and CDR2 YDSYNSKV. This CDR3 has 13 residues. The CDR3 DNA follows: TGTGCCACCTGGGACGGGCCTTTTTGGATCAAGACGTTT. Translated: CATWDGPFWIKTF.

The chain combines TRGV4 with TRGJ1 or TRGJ2. This CDR3 has 10 residues. Germline V gene data show CDR1 as EGSTGY and CDR2 as YDSYTSSV. The ends lost 3 bases at V and 10 bases at J; junction bases unmatched: 3. The CDR3 reads CATWDLKKLF. As DNA, the CDR3 is TGTGCCACCTGGGATCTCAAGAAACTCTTT.

The gene calls are TRGV8 and TRGJP2. The CDR3 is 13 amino acids. The V segment lost 6 bases and the J segment 12 bases; nucleotides outside the gene matches: 13. Germline CDR1 is VENAVY and CDR2 is YDSYNSRV. CDR3 coding DNA: TGTGCCACCTGGCAGTGGGGATTTGGGATCAAGACGTTT. Amino acids: CATWQWGFGIKTF.

The chain employs TRGV4 and TRGJ1 or TRGJ2. V lost 12 bases to trimming and J lost 2 bases; unmatched junction nucleotides: 13. From germline, CDR1 is EGSTGY and CDR2 YDSYTSSV. This CDR3 has 13 residues. The CDR3 sequence: CAHLGADYYKKLF. CDR3 nucleotide sequence: TGTGCCCACCTGGGAGCTGATTATTATAAGAAACTCTTT.

A note on this clone: TCRdb records a much larger clone's protein for this DNA, with a difference at residue 3 that likely arises from a read error; the protein given is the translation of the DNA. The rearrangement links TRGV8 to TRGJP1. CDR3 length: 15 residues. In germline, CDR1 is VENAVY, CDR2 YDSYNSRV. Here the CDR3 reads CASWGPITTGWFKIF. CDR3 coding DNA: TGTGCCTCCTGGGGACCAATTACCACTGGTTGGTTCAAGATATTT.

In this sample, this clone is large. The chain employs TRGV3 and TRGJ1 or TRGJ2. The CDR3 length is 14 residues. In germline, CDR1 is VTNTFY, CDR2 YDVSTARD (reference sequence). Losses at the gene ends were 0 bases for V and 6 bases for J; bases not matched to a gene: 8. The CDR3 nucleotides read TGTGCCACCTGGGACAGGCGGGGGTCTTATAAGAAACTCTTT. It encodes CATWDRRGSYKKLF.

This clone has only a few counts. A read error likely explains why the TCRdb protein, taken from a much larger clone, differs from this DNA's translation at residue 7; the protein shown is translated from the DNA. This chain uses TRGV10 with TRGJP2. TRGV10 is treated as an ORF (open reading frame) with a function not yet certain. This CDR3 contains 13 residues. CDR3 region: CAAWTSGDWIKTF. The CDR3 DNA is TGTGCTGCGTGGACTAGTGGTGATTGGATCAAGACGTTT.

As regards this clone: This may come from a read error, since a much larger clone is one base off. The sample contains more than one DNA sequence encoding this CDR3. This chain links TRGV10 with TRGJP2. TRGV10 is filed as an ORF, its function uncertain. After removal of 8 bases from V and 0 bases from J, the junction contained 16 bases not matched to a gene. This CDR3 region has 18 residues. The CDR3 sequence: CAAWDYGLFYSSDWIKTF. CDR3 nucleotides: TGTGCTGCGTGGGACTACGGACTATTCTATAGTAGTGATTGGATCAAGACGTTT.

Points on this clone: The protein recorded in TCRdb matches a much larger clone and deviates from this DNA's translation at residue 6, suggesting a read error; the protein here is obtained by translating the DNA. The chain uses TRGV11 and TRGJP1. TRGV11 is an open reading frame whose function is uncertain. Trimming took 5 bases from V and 0 from J; bases not matched to a gene: 3. This CDR3 has 15 residues. Here the CDR3 reads CACWIIHTTGWFKIF. CDR3 sequence (DNA): TGTGCCTGCTGGATTATACATACCACTGGTTGGTTCAAGATATTT.

The gene calls are TRGV3 and TRGJ1 or TRGJ2. The length of the CDR3 is 13 residues. Germline V gene sequence: CDR1 VTNTFY, CDR2 YDVSTARD (reference sequence). V gave up 6 bases and J gave up 7 bases; unmatched junction bases: 12. For the CDR3, the DNA is TGTGCCACCTGGACATCGTGTCTCTATAAGAAACTCTTT. Protein product: CATWTSCLYKKLF.

This clone was seen a few times. A read error may be the cause here, since a much bigger clone is one base away. The identical CDR3 is also encoded by other nucleotide sequences in the sample. The chain combines TRGV2 with TRGJ1 or TRGJ2. This CDR3 has 14 amino acids. CDR1 and CDR2 from the germline V gene are EGSNGY and YDSYNSKV. The CDR3 reads CATWDGGNYYKKLF. The CDR3 DNA reads as TGTGCCACCTGGGACGGAGGGAATTATTACAAGAAACTCTTT.

The J gene is TRGJP2, the V gene TRGV2. The V gene's germline CDR1 is EGSNGY and CDR2 YDSYNSKV. The CDR3 is 15 amino acids. With 12 bases clipped from V and 6 bases from J, the junction kept 19 bases outside the gene matches. In nucleotides, the CDR3 is TGTGCCGACTCTACTCTAAATGGTGGTGATTGGATCAAGACGTTT. Its protein product is CADSTLNGGDWIKTF.

This clone qualifies as large. The chain couples TRGV4 to TRGJ1 or TRGJ2. The ends lost 1 base at V and 1 base at J; junction bases unmatched: 4. Germline V gene lookup returns CDR1 EGSTGY and CDR2 YDSYTSSV. The CDR3 covers 14 residues. The CDR3 DNA follows: TGTGCCACCTGGGATGGCCGAAATTATTATAAGAAACTCTTT. Translated, it gives CATWDGRNYYKKLF.

In the case of this clone: Distinct nucleotide sequences in the sample also encode this CDR3. The rearrangement uses TRGV4 and TRGJ1 or TRGJ2. The germline V gene has CDR1 EGSTGY and CDR2 YDSYTSSV. The CDR3 is 19 residues long. V lost 5 bases, J lost 4 bases, and 26 bases stayed unmatched. The DNA of the CDR3 is TGTGCCACCTGGGTCCTGTTGCTGGGTCCCGAAGCGATGTATTATAAGAAACTCTTT. It is translated as CATWVLLLGPEAMYYKKLF.

As DNA, the CDR3 is TGTGCCACCTGGGACAGGCCATTGGGTAGTAATTATTATAAGAAACTCTTT. Protein product: CATWDRPLGSNYYKKLF. The chain has TRGV3 and TRGJ1 or TRGJ2. From germline, CDR1 is VTNTFY and CDR2 YDVSTARD (reference sequence). The junction had 12 bases not matched to a gene; V was cut back by 0 bases and J by 1 base. The CDR3 contains 17 residues.

The rearrangement uses TRGV2 and TRGJP2. Germline CDR1 and CDR2: EGSNGY and YDSYNSKV. This CDR3 region has 17 residues. After removal of 2 bases from V and 2 bases from J, the junction contained 11 bases not matched to a gene. This CDR3 is CATWDDPQGSSDWIKTF. Written as DNA, the CDR3 is TGTGCCACCTGGGACGACCCCCAAGGGAGTAGTGATTGGATCAAGACGTTT.

By share, this clone counts as hyperexpanded. Other nucleotide sequences from this sample produce the same CDR3. The chain links TRGV2 to TRGJP2. The CDR3 runs 13 residues. The germline V gene encodes CDR1 EGSNGY and CDR2 YDSYNSKV. The ends lost 4 bases at V and 3 bases at J; junction bases unmatched: 2. The CDR3 loop reads CATWDGSDWIKTF. CDR3 nucleotides: TGTGCCACCTGGGATGGTAGTGATTGGATCAAGACGTTT.

As DNA, the CDR3 is TGTGCCACCTGGACAGAGTATAAGAAACTCTTT. Translating it yields CATWTEYKKLF. This chain uses TRGV2 with TRGJ1 or TRGJ2. Losses at the gene ends were 6 bases for V and 7 bases for J; bases not matched to a gene: 6. The CDR3 has 11 amino acids. Per the germline V gene, CDR1 is EGSNGY and CDR2 is YDSYNSKV.